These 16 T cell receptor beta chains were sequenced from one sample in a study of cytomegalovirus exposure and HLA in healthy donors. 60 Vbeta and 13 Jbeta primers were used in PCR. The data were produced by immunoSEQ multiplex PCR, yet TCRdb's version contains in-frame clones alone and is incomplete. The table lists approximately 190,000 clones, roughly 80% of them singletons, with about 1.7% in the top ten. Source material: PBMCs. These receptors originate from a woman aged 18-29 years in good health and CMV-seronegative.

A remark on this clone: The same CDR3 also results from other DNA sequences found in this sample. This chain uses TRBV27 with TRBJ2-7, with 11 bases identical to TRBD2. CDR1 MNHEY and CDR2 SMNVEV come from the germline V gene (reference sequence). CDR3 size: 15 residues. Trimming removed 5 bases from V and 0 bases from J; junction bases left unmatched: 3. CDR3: CASSPGLAASYEQYF. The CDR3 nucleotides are TGTGCCAGCAGTCCGGGACTAGCGGCCTCCTACGAGCAGTACTTC.

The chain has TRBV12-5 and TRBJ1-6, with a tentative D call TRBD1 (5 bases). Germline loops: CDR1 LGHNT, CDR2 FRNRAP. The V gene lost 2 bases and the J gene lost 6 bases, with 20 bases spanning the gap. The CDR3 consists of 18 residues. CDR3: CASGLRVSSRAVNSPLHF. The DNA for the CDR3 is TGTGCTAGTGGTTTGAGGGTAAGCAGCAGGGCAGTTAATTCACCCCTCCACTTT.

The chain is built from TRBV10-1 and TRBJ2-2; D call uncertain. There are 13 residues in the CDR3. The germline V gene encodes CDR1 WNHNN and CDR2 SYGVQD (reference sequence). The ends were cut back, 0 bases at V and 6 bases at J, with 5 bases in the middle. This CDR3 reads CASSESLAGELFF. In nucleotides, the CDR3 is TGCGCCAGCAGTGAGTCCTTAGCCGGGGAGCTGTTTTTT.

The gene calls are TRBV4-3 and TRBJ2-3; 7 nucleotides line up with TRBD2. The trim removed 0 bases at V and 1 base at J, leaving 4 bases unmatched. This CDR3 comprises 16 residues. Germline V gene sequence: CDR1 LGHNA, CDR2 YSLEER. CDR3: CASSQDAGAGTDTQYF. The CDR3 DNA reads TGCGCCAGCAGCCAAGATGCGGGAGCCGGCACAGATACGCAGTATTTT.

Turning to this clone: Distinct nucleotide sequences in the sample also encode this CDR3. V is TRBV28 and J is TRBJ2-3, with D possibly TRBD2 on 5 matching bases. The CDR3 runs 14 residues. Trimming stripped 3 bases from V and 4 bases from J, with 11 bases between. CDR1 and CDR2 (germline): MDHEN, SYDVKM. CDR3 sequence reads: CASSLAGDADTQYF. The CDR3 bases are TGTGCCAGCAGTTTGGCGGGTGACGCAGATACGCAGTATTTT.

CDR3 region: CASSGPLIAGAGNEQFF. Here the CDR3 DNA reads TGCGCCAGCAGTGGGCCATTAATAGCGGGAGCTGGGAATGAGCAGTTCTTC. The chain combines TRBV10-2 with TRBJ2-1; 9 bases fit TRBD2. J was trimmed by 7 bases and V by 4 bases; bases with no gene match: 14. The CDR3 length is 17 residues. Germline CDR1 is WSHSY and CDR2 is SAAADI.

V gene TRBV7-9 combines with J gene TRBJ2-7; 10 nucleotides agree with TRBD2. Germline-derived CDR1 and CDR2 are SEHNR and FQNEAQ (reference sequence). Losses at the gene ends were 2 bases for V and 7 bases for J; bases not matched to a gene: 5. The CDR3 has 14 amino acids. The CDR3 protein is CASSLLAGVGEQYV. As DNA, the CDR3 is TGTGCCAGCAGCTTACTAGCGGGAGTGGGTGAGCAGTACGTC.

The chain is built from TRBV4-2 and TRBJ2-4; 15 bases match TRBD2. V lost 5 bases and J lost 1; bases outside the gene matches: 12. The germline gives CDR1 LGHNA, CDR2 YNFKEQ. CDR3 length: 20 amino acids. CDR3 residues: CASSSGTSGRILGAKNIQYF. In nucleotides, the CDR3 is TGTGCCAGCAGCTCCGGGACTAGCGGGAGGATCCTGGGGGCCAAAAACATTCAGTACTTC.

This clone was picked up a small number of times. The CDR3 protein is CASSQINYKNTEAFF. The CDR3 DNA reads as TGCGCCAGCAGCCAAATCAACTACAAGAACACTGAAGCTTTCTTT. The chain employs TRBV4-1 and TRBJ1-1; D not certain. There are 15 residues in the CDR3. Trimming stripped 2 bases from V and 1 base from J, with 11 bases between. Germline V CDR1 and CDR2: MGHRA, YSYEKL.

CDR3 sequence: CASSRAYEQYF. CDR3 nucleotide sequence: TGTGCCAGCAGCCGTGCCTACGAGCAGTACTTC. The chain is built from TRBV7-2 and TRBJ2-7; D not certain. V was pared by 5 bases and J by 2 bases, with 4 bases between. This CDR3 is built from 11 residues. Germline V gene sequence: CDR1 SGHTA, CDR2 FQGNSA.

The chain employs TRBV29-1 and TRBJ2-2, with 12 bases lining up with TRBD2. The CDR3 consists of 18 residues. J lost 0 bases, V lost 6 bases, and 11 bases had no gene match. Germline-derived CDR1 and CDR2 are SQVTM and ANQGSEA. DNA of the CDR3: TGCAGCGTGTCTGGGACAGGGACTAGCGGGCCGAACACCGGGGAGCTGTTTTTT. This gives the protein CSVSGTGTSGPNTGELFF.

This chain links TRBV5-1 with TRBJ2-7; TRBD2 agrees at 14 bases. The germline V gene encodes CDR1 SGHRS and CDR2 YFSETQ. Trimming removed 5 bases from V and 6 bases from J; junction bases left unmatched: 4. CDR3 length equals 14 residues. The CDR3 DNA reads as TGCGCCAGCAGTCCCGGACTAGCGGGAGGCGAGCAGTACGTC. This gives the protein CASSPGLAGGEQYV.

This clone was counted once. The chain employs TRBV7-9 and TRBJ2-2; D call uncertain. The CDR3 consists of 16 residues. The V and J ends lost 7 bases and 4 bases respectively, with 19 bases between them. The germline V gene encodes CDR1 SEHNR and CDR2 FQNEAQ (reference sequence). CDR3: CASKLDLARGTGELFF. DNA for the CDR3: TGTGCCAGCAAGCTTGATCTCGCGAGAGGCACCGGGGAGCTGTTTTTT.

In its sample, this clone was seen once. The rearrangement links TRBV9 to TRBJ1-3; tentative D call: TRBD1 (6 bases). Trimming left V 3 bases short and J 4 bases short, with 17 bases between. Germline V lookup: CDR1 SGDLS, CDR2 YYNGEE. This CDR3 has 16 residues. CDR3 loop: CASSGDSRDTGNTIYF. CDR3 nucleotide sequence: TGTGCCAGCAGCGGGGATTCCCGGGACACAGGAAACACCATATATTTT.

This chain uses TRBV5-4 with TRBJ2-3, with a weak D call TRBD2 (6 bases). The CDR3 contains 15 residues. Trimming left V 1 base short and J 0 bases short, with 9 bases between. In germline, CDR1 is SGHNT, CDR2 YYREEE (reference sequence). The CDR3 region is CASSLKLASTDTQYF. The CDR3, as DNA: TGTGCCAGCAGCTTGAAGCTAGCGAGCACAGATACGCAGTATTTT. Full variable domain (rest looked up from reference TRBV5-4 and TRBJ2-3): ETGVTQSPTHLIKTRGQQVTLRCSSQSGHNTVSWYQQALGQGPQFIFQYYREEENGRGNFPPRFSGLQFPNYSSELNVNALELDDSALYLCASSLKLASTDTQYFGPGTRLTVL.

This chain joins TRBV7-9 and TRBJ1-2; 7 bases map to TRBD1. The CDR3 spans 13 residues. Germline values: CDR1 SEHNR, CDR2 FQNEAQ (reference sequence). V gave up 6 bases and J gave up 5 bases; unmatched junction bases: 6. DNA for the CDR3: TGTGCCAGCAGATCCGGACAGGAATATGGCTACACCTTC. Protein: CASRSGQEYGYTF.